This entry lists 18 T cell receptor beta chains sequenced from one sample in a study of TIL therapy for anti-PD-1-resistant metastatic lung cancer. Sample time point: pre-treatment sample, taken before nivolumab and TIL therapy. Most excised metastases sampled were pleural nodules or supraclavicular lymph nodes. Sequencing used immunoSEQ v3. Profiled with immunoSEQ multiplex PCR; TCRdb holds only in-frame clones, not every one. This sample has tens of thousands of clones; approximately 70% occur once, and the top ten carry around 5.4%. The input for sequencing was tumor tissue, taken at baseline. These receptors all stem from a person between 30 and 79 years old with non-small cell lung cancer.

The chain recombines TRBV11-2 with TRBJ1-2; tentative D call: TRBD1 (6 bases). This CDR3 is 13 amino acids long. From germline, CDR1 is SGHAT and CDR2 FQNNGV. Trimming pared 6 bases from V and 7 bases from J, leaving 15 bases between. CDR3 bases: TGTGCCAGCAGGCCTACAGGGCCCAGTGGCTACACCTTC. Protein: CASRPTGPSGYTF.

J is TRBJ2-7 and V is TRBV7-3; D unresolved. V dropped 2 bases and J dropped 2 bases, with 16 bases sitting between them. CDR1 is SGHTA, CDR2 FQGTGA, per germline. This CDR3 contains 16 residues. CDR3 amino acids: CASSLYGDFRTYEQYF. CDR3 bases: TGTGCCAGCAGCTTATATGGGGATTTCAGGACCTACGAGCAGTACTTC.

In this sample, this clone turned up a few times. The V gene is TRBV5-5, the J gene TRBJ2-7, with D uncertain. Germline loops: CDR1 SGHKS, CDR2 YYEKEE (reference sequence). Trimming shortened V by 4 bases and J by 4 bases, and 6 bases separated the two germline ends. This CDR3 contains 11 residues. Here the CDR3 reads CASSSPYEQYF. The CDR3 nucleotides are TGTGCCAGCAGCAGTCCATACGAGCAGTACTTC.

V and J are TRBV4-1 and TRBJ2-7, with 11 bases lining up with TRBD2. This CDR3 has 15 amino acids. Trimming removed 4 bases from V and 2 bases from J; junction bases left unmatched: 4. Germline V gives CDR1 MGHRA, CDR2 YSYEKL. CDR3: CASSPLAGGPYEQYF. CDR3 bases: TGCGCCAGCAGCCCCCTAGCGGGGGGTCCCTACGAGCAGTACTTC.

This clone was counted at least ten times. This rearrangement joins TRBV5-1 to TRBJ2-2, with 7 positions matching TRBD1. This CDR3 has 15 amino acids. Unmatched junction bases numbered 0, after V lost 0 bases and J lost 1 base. Germline V gene data show CDR1 as SGHRS and CDR2 as YFSETQ. This CDR3 is CASSLDRGNTGELFF. The DNA of the CDR3 is TGCGCCAGCAGCTTGGACAGGGGGAACACCGGGGAGCTGTTTTTT. Based on the CDR3 plus reference TRBV5-1 and TRBJ2-2, the full variable domain is KAGVTQTPRYLIKTRGQQVTLSCSPISGHRSVSWYQQTPGQGLQFLFEYFSETQRNKGNFPGRFSGRQFSNSRSEMNVSTLELGDSALYLCASSLDRGNTGELFFGEGSRLTVL.

This chain links TRBV4-3 with TRBJ1-4, with D uncertain. CDR3 length: 14 residues. V lost 6 bases to trimming and J lost 7 bases, with 15 bases between them. Germline V gene sequence: CDR1 LGHNA, CDR2 YSLEER. CDR3 in DNA: TGCGCCAGCAGTTTGGACCGGGCGAGTGAAAAACTGTTTTTT. This codes for CASSLDRASEKLFF.

This chain links TRBV27 with TRBJ1-3, with no clear D. This CDR3 region has 15 residues. The germline V and J ends were trimmed by 2 bases and 0 bases, with 8 bases remaining between them. Per germline, CDR1 MNHEY and CDR2 SMNVEV (reference sequence). The CDR3 DNA is TGTGCCAGCAGTTTAGACGGATACTCTGGAAACACCATATATTTT. Encoded protein: CASSLDGYSGNTIYF.

The chain employs TRBV5-1 and TRBJ2-1; 8 nucleotides line up with TRBD1. The J segment lost 3 bases and the V segment lost 2 bases, leaving 10 bases of the junction unmatched. There are 17 residues in the CDR3. Germline CDR1 is SGHRS and CDR2 is YFSETQ. CDR3 sequence reads: CASSFREGTGLYNEQFF. The DNA for the CDR3 is TGCGCCAGCAGCTTCCGCGAGGGGACAGGCCTCTACAATGAGCAGTTCTTC.

The gene calls are TRBV25-1 and TRBJ2-4; tentative D call: TRBD1 (5 bases). CDR1 is MGHDK and CDR2 is SYGVNS in the germline V gene. The CDR3 sequence is 16 residues long. V was pared by 4 bases and J by 0 bases, with 13 bases between. CDR3 DNA: TGTGCCAGCAGTGGGGCAGGGTCAAAAGCCAAAAACATTCAGTACTTC. Translated: CASSGAGSKAKNIQYF.

This clone was seen a few times. The gene calls are TRBV5-6 and TRBJ2-5; a possible D gene is TRBD2 (7 bases). Trimming stripped 2 bases from V and 2 bases from J, with 16 bases between. From germline, CDR1 is SGHDT and CDR2 YYEEEE. This CDR3 spans 16 amino acids. The CDR3 coding sequence is TGTGCCAGCAGCTTTGTTCGGGGGGCCCAACAAGAGACCCAGTACTTC. Translation: CASSFVRGAQQETQYF.

This clone was found once. The chain recombines TRBV4-1 with TRBJ1-5, with D unresolved. Germline CDR1 and CDR2: MGHRA and YSYEKL. V was pared by 1 base and J by 3 bases, with 10 bases between. The CDR3 is 15 amino acids. CDR3 in DNA: TGCGCCAGCAGCCAAGTATCAGATTACAATCAGCCCCAGCATTTT. Encoded protein: CASSQVSDYNQPQHF.

This clone was recorded a few times. The genes are TRBV2 and TRBJ2-3; 7 bases agree with TRBD2. The CDR3 totals 14 residues. Trimming at V came to 9 bases and at J to 6 bases, leaving 12 bases not matched to a gene. The germline V gene has CDR1 SNHLY and CDR2 FYNNEI. The CDR3 loop reads CASIDGGRADTQYF. The CDR3 DNA sequence: TGTGCCAGTATCGATGGGGGGAGGGCGGATACGCAGTATTTT. The full variable domain, completed using reference TRBV2 and TRBJ2-3, is EPEVTQTPSHQVTQMGQEVILRCVPISNHLYFYWYRQILGQKVEFLVSFYNNEISEKSEIFDDQFSVERPDGSNFTLKIRSTKLEDSAMYFCASIDGGRADTQYFGPGTRLTVL.

The chain joins TRBV19 to TRBJ1-1; 8 positions agree with TRBD1. CDR1 and CDR2 from the germline V gene are LNHDA and SQIVND (reference sequence). The CDR3 extends over 13 amino acids. V was pared by 1 base and J by 11 bases, with 6 bases of the junction left unmatched. The CDR3 spells CASSIGRGPEAFF. The CDR3 nucleotides read TGTGCCAGTAGTATAGGCAGGGGGCCGGAGGCTTTCTTT.

This chain links TRBV6-1 with TRBJ2-7; TRBD2 might be the D (6 bases). Trimming took off 0 bases at V and 0 bases at J, with 12 bases between the two ends. The CDR3 contains 16 residues. Germline lookup yields CDR1 MNHNS and CDR2 SASEGT. CDR3 protein: CASSEAAGSFSYEQYF. For the CDR3, the DNA is TGTGCCAGCAGTGAAGCGGCGGGGTCCTTCTCCTACGAGCAGTACTTC.

The chain is built from TRBV27 and TRBJ2-1; TRBD2 might be the D (6 bases). From germline, CDR1 is MNHEY and CDR2 SMNVEV (reference sequence). V was clipped by 2 bases and J by 0 bases, with 11 bases between them. The length of the CDR3 is 16 residues. The CDR3 loop reads CASSLPAGSSYNEQFF. The DNA of the CDR3 is TGTGCCAGCAGTTTACCAGCGGGCAGCTCCTACAATGAGCAGTTCTTC.

The chain employs TRBV5-6 and TRBJ2-7; maybe TRBD1 (5 bases). V lost 3 bases, J lost 6 bases, and 13 bases lay in between. CDR3 length equals 13 residues. Germline V CDR1 and CDR2: SGHDT, YYEEEE. In DNA form, the CDR3 reads TGTGCCAGCAGCTCCCTAGGGGTGTTCGAGCAGTACTTC. It codes for CASSSLGVFEQYF.

This clone appeared once. This chain uses TRBV15 with TRBJ2-3, with 8 positions matching TRBD2. Germline trimming cut 4 bases from V and 0 bases from J; bases unmatched to any gene: 3. From germline, CDR1 is LNHNV and CDR2 YYDKDF (reference sequence). CDR3 size: 15 residues. CDR3 loop: CATSTGGPSTDTQYF. For the CDR3, the DNA is TGTGCCACCAGCACGGGGGGGCCTAGCACAGATACGCAGTATTTT.

This clone is labeled medium-sized. J is TRBJ2-7 and V is TRBV7-2; a weak D match, TRBD1 (5 bases). The CDR3 is 13 residues long. V was clipped by 2 bases and J by 7 bases, with 12 bases between them. CDR1 is SGHTA and CDR2 is FQGNSA in the germline V gene. The CDR3 protein is CASSLTGPWEQYF. Here the CDR3 DNA reads TGTGCCAGCAGCTTAACAGGTCCATGGGAGCAGTACTTC.